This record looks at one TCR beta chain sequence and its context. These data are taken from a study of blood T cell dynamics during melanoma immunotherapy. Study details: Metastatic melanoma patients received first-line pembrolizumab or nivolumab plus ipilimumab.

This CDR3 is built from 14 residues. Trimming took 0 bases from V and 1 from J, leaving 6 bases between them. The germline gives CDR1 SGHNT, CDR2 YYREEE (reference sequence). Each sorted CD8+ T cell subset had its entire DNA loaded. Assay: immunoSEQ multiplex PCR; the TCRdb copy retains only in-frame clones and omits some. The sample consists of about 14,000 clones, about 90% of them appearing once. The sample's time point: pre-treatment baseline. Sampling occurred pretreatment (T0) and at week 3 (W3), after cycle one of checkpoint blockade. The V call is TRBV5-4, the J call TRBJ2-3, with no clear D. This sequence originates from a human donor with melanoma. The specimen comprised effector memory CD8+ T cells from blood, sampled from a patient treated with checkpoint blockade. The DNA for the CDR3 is TGTGCCAGCAGCTTGGTTCCTGGCACAGATACGCAGTATTTT. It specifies CASSLVPGTDTQYF.